This is a list of T cell receptor beta chains from one sample in a study of cytomegalovirus exposure and HLA in healthy donors. The assay was immunoSEQ multiplex PCR, and TCRdb's table has in-frame clones only and misses some. Found here are about 120,000 clones, approximately 75% of them singletons; the top ten hold over 2.5%. The sequencing sample was made of PBMCs. These receptors originate from a woman aged 45-65 years in good health and CMV-seronegative. CDR3s include the opening cysteine and the closing phenylalanine or tryptophan. A D gene is named only where the DNA matches it firmly. Clone size is stated in some rows and not others, as once, few, many or a class when expanded.

>TRBJ1-2|15|TRBV4-2|.|many
TGTGCCAGCAGCCAAGCTTCGGGGGGAAACTATGGCTACACCTTC
CASSQASGGNYGYTF
>TRBJ2-3|15|TRBV19|TRBD2|.
TGTGCCAGTAGTATAGGGGGGAGGGCCGCAGATACGCAGTATTTT
CASSIGGRAADTQYF
>TRBJ1-4|13|TRBV6-5|TRBD1|.
TGTGCCAGCAGTGCGGACAGGGGAGAAAAACTGTTTTTT
CASSADRGEKLFF
>TRBJ2-2|17|TRBV7-9|.|.
TGTTCCAGCGCAAACAGGGCCCGCGCCCCGAACACCGGGGAGCTGTTTTTT
CSSANRARAPNTGELFF
>TRBJ1-2|12|TRBV10-3|TRBD1|few
TGTGCCATCATCGGGACAGATAGTGGCTACACCTTC
CAIIGTDSGYTF
>TRBJ2-2|15|TRBV11-3|TRBD2|.
TGTGCCAGCAGCCTGACTAGCCTCCGGGACGGGGAGCTGTTTTTT
CASSLTSLRDGELFF
>TRBJ2-2|13|TRBV19|.|.
TGTGCCAGTGCACGCGGGAACACCGGGGAGCTGTTTTTT
CASARGNTGELFF
>TRBJ2-1|16|TRBV9|TRBD1|.
TGTGCCAGCAGCGTAGCTGGGCAGGGGGTCTACAATGAGCAGTTCTTC
CASSVAGQGVYNEQFF
>TRBJ2-7|13|TRBV27|TRBD1|.
TGTGCCAGCAGTCCGACAGGGGACTACGAGCAGTACTTC
CASSPTGDYEQYF
>TRBJ2-1|16|TRBV5-6|TRBD2|.
TGTGCCAGCAGCTTGGCCGTGGTAGCGGGCTTTAATGAGCAGTTCTTC
CASSLAVVAGFNEQFF
>TRBJ2-5|13|TRBV25-1|.|.
TGTGCCAGCAGTGAACAAGGAGCGGAGACCCAGTACTTC
CASSEQGAETQYF
>TRBJ2-5|13|TRBV10-3|.|.
TGTGCCATCAGTGAAAGGGGTGAAGAGACCCAGTACTTC
CAISERGEETQYF
>TRBJ2-2|14|TRBV18|.|.
TGTGCCAGCTCACCAGCGGCAGGGGACGGGGAGCTGTTTTTT
CASSPAAGDGELFF
>TRBJ2-1|17|TRBV11-2|.|few
TGTGCCAGCAGCTTAGAGGGAGGGGGGACCGGCTACAATGAGCAGTTCTTC
CASSLEGGGTGYNEQFF
>TRBJ2-3|16|TRBV18|.|.
TGTGCCAGCTCATCGGGATTTGGGGGAGCGGGAGATACGCAGTATTTT
CASSSGFGGAGDTQYF
>TRBJ1-1|13|TRBV2|TRBD1|.
TGTGCCACCTTAGGACAGGGGCTAACTGAAGCTTTCTTT
CATLGQGLTEAFF
>TRBJ1-4|12|TRBV29-1|.|.
TGCAGCGTTCAACTAGTAGCGGAAAAACTGTTTTTT
CSVQLVAEKLFF
>TRBJ2-3|16|TRBV5-1|.|once
TGCGCCAGCAGCTTGGTTCGACTCCCTAGCACAGATACGCAGTATTTT
CASSLVRLPSTDTQYF
>TRBJ2-4|12|TRBV28|TRBD1|.
TGTGCCGGACAGGGGATTGGCGGCATTCAGTACTTC
CAGQGIGGIQYF
>TRBJ2-1|14|TRBV7-2|.|.
TGTGCCAGCAGCTTGGAGGGATCTTACAATGAGCAGTTCTTC
CASSLEGSYNEQFF
>TRBJ2-5|12|TRBV15|.|.
TGTGCCACCAGCCCCTCGGGGGAGACCCAGTACTTC
CATSPSGETQYF
>TRBJ2-7|13|TRBV19|TRBD1|once
TGTGCCAGCACAACAGGGGCCACCTACGAGCAGTACTTC
CASTTGATYEQYF
>TRBJ1-1|14|TRBV25-1|.|.
TGTGCCAGCAGTAGGGAGGGGACAAACACTGAAGCTTTCTTT
CASSREGTNTEAFF
>TRBJ2-2|16|TRBV21-1|.|.
TGTGCCAGCATCCAGTTCGGGGAAGCGCTCACCGGGGAGCTGTTTTTT
CASIQFGEALTGELFF
>TRBJ1-5|15|TRBV28|.|few
TGTGCCAGCAGCCAGACAGGTTATAGCAATCAGCCCCAGCATTTT
CASSQTGYSNQPQHF
>TRBJ1-3|17|TRBV7-2|.|.
TGTGCCAGCAGCTTAGGGGAATGGCAGGGAATAGGAAACACCATATATTTT
CASSLGEWQGIGNTIYF
>TRBJ1-5|14|TRBV6-1|.|once
TGTGCCAGCAGTGAACTTCGAGGTAATCAGCCCCAGCATTTT
CASSELRGNQPQHF
>TRBJ2-6|21|TRBV7-3|.|.
TGTGCCAGCAGCTTAGGGGACTGGCAGGGGGTGCTTAACTCTGGGGCCAACGTCCTGACTTTC
CASSLGDWQGVLNSGANVLTF
>TRBJ1-3|15|TRBV6-1|.|.
TGTGCCAGCAGTAATACAGGGTTGACTGGAAACACCATATATTTT
CASSNTGLTGNTIYF
>TRBJ1-2|11|TRBV6-7|.|.
TGTGCCAGCACGTCAGACTATGGCTACACCTTC
CASTSDYGYTF
>TRBJ2-5|14|TRBV7-9|.|.
TGTGCCAGCAGCTTAGCGGGTAGCGCAGAGACCCAGTACTTC
CASSLAGSAETQYF
>TRBJ2-7|13|TRBV7-2|TRBD1|.
TGTGCCAGCAGCTCGGACAGGGGGTACGAGCAGTACTTC
CASSSDRGYEQYF
>TRBJ1-1|16|TRBV7-2|.|once
TGTGCCAGCAGCTTAGCTTACAGGACCATGAACACTGAAGCTTTCTTT
CASSLAYRTMNTEAFF
>TRBJ1-3|15|TRBV5-1|TRBD1|.
TGCGCCAGCAGCTTGGGACAGGGGCCTGGAAACACCATATATTTT
CASSLGQGPGNTIYF
>TRBJ2-1|13|TRBV19|.|few
TGTGCCAGTTCCCTGGGGAGGTACAATGAGCAGTTCTTC
CASSLGRYNEQFF
>TRBJ2-3|14|TRBV6-1|.|.
TGTGCCAGCAGGGCCTTAGCGAGCACAGATACGCAGTATTTT
CASRALASTDTQYF
>TRBJ2-3|14|TRBV11-1|TRBD1|.
TGTGCCAGCAGTTGGGACAGGCCCACAGATACGCAGTATTTT
CASSWDRPTDTQYF
>TRBJ2-5|14|TRBV29-1|TRBD2|.
TGCAGCGTTGAAATAGCGGGAGTTGGTGAGACCCAGTACTTC
CSVEIAGVGETQYF
>TRBJ1-4|15|TRBV2|.|.
TGTGCCAGCAAGGCGGGGATTGCAACTAATGAAAAACTGTTTTTT
CASKAGIATNEKLFF
>TRBJ1-1|14|TRBV18|.|.
TGTGCCAGCTCACCAGGGGCCCAAAACACTGAAGCTTTCTTT
CASSPGAQNTEAFF
>TRBJ2-1|11|TRBV25-1|.|.
TGTGCCAGCAGTGAAGAACGGGAGCAGTTCTTC
CASSEEREQFF
>TRBJ2-2|15|TRBV6-6|.|.
TGTGCCAGCAGCTCTTCCGGGACTGCGATCGGGGAGCTGTTTTTT
CASSSSGTAIGELFF